This TCR beta chain was sequenced for a study of blood T cell repertoires in COVID-19. The CDR3 is made up of 14 amino acids. CDR1 is PRHDT and CDR2 is FYEKMQ in the germline V gene (reference sequence). V lost 4 bases to trimming and J lost 2 bases; unmatched junction nucleotides: 4. The assay was immunoSEQ multiplex PCR, and TCRdb's table has in-frame clones only and misses some. Counted here are 200,000 to 250,000 clones, 86% occurring once; the ten biggest clones make up about 6%. This chain uses TRBV13 with TRBJ2-5; 7 bases fit TRBD2. The origin of this receptor is an elderly woman with COVID-19, enrolled during active disease. The sequenced sample consisted of peripheral blood. In DNA, the CDR3 is TGTGCCAGCAGCTCCCAGCGGGGTCAAGAGACCCAGTACTTC. Translation gives CASSSQRGQETQYF.